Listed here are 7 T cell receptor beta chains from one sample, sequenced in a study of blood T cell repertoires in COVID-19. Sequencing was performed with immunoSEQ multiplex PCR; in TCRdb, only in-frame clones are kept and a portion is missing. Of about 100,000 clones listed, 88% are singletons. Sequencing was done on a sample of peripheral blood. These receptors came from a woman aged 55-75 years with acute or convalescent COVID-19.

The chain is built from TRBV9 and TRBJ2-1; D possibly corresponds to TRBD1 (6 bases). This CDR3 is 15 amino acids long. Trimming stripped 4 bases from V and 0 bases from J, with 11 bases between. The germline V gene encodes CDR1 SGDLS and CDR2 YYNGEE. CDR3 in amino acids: CASSYTGSSYNEQFF. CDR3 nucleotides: TGTGCCAGCAGCTATACAGGGAGCTCCTACAATGAGCAGTTCTTC.

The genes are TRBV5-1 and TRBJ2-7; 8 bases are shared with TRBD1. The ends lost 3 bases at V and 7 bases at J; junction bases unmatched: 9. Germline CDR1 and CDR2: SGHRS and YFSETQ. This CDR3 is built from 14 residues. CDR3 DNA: TGCGCCAGCAGCTCAGGACAGGGAGGAGAAGAGCAGTACTTC. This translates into CASSSGQGGEEQYF.

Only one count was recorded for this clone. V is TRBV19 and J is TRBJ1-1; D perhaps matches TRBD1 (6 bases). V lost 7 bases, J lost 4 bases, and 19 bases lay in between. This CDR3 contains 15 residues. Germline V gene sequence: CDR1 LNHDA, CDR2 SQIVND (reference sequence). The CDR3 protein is CASKIPGGASTEAFF. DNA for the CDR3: TGTGCCAGTAAAATCCCGGGGGGCGCGAGCACTGAAGCTTTCTTT.

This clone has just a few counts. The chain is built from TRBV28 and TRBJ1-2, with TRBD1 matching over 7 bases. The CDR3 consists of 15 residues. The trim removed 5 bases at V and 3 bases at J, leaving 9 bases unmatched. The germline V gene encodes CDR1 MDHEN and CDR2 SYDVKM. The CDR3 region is CASSDGQDQYYGYTF. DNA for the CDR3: TGTGCCAGCAGTGATGGACAGGACCAGTACTATGGCTACACCTTC.

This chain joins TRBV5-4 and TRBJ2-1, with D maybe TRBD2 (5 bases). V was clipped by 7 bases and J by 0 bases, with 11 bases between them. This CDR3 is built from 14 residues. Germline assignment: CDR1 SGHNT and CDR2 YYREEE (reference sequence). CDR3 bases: TGTGCCAGCGCGGAGGATAGCTCCTACAATGAGCAGTTCTTC. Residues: CASAEDSSYNEQFF.

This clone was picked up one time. The chain's CDR3 is CASSLAGEHTQYF. In DNA form, the CDR3 reads TGTGCCAGCAGCCTGGCTGGAGAACATACGCAGTATTTT. V gene TRBV7-9 combines with J gene TRBJ2-3; no clear D gene. V lost 5 bases to trimming and J lost 7 bases, with 13 bases between them. The CDR3 length is 13 residues. Germline CDR1 and CDR2: SEHNR and FQNEAQ (reference sequence).

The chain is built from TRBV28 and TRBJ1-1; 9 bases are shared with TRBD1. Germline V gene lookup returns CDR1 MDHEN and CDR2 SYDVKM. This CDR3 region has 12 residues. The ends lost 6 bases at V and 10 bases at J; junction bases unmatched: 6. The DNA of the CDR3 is TGTGCCAGCAGACTACAGGGGGCGGGAGCTTTCTTT. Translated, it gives CASRLQGAGAFF. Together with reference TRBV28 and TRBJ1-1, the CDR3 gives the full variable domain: DVKVTQSSRYLVKRTGEKVFLECVQDMDHENMFWYRQDPGLGLRLIYFSYDVKMKEKGDIPEGYSVSREKKERFSLILESASTNQTSMYLCASRLQGAGAFFGQGTRLTVV.